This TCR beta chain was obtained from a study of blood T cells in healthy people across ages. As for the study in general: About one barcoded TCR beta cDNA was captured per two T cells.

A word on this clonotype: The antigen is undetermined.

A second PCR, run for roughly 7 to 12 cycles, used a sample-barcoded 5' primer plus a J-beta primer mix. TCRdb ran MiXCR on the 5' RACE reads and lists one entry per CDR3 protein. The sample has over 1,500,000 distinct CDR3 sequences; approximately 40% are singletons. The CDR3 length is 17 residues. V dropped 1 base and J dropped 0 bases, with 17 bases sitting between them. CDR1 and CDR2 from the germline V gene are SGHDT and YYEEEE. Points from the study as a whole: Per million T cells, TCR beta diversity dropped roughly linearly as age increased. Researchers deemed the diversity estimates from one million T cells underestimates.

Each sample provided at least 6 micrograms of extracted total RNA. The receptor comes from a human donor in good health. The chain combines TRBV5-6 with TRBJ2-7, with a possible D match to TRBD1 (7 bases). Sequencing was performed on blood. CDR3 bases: TGTGCCAGCAGCTTGTGGCAGGGGGGATCTCTCTCCTACGAGCAGTACTTC. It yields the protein CASSLWQGGSLSYEQYF.